The 29 T cell receptor beta chains presented below share a single source sample, sequenced in a study of PD-1 blockade in classical Hodgkin lymphoma. Data came from immunoSEQ multiplex PCR; TCRdb stores just in-frame clones and leaves some out. The data hold about 33,000 clones, with 72% observed a single time. The sample's time point: cycle 4 day 1 (C4D1), after less than seven weeks of nivolumab. Every single patient, without exception, relapsed after autologous stem cell transplantation, and brentuximab vedotin exposure varied. Sequences were derived from peripheral blood mononuclear cells (PBMCs), sampled before the fourth cycle of nivolumab. The receptors come from a human donor with classical Hodgkin lymphoma.

V usage is TRBV16 and J usage is TRBJ2-1; D is uncertain. Trimming shortened V by 0 bases and J by 9 bases, and 3 bases separated the two germline ends. CDR3 length: 11 amino acids. Germline loops: CDR1 KGHSY, CDR2 FQNENV. This CDR3 is CASSQSTEQFF. The CDR3 DNA reads TGTGCCAGCAGCCAATCCACTGAGCAGTTCTTC.

This chain uses TRBV7-9 with TRBJ2-5; no reliable D call. With 0 bases removed from V and 3 bases from J, the gap between germline ends came to 8 bases. The V gene's germline CDR1 is SEHNR and CDR2 FQNEAQ (reference sequence). The CDR3 covers 14 residues. As DNA, the CDR3 is TGTGCCAGCAGCTTAGCACAGCAAGAAGAGACCCAGTACTTC. Translating gives CASSLAQQEETQYF.

The chain carries TRBV4-1 and TRBJ2-3; D is tentatively TRBD1 or TRBD2 (5 bases each). The CDR3 totals 15 residues. Trimming pared 0 bases from V and 2 bases from J, leaving 9 bases between. Germline CDR1 and CDR2: MGHRA and YSYEKL. The CDR3 is CASSQDGTYTDTQYF. CDR3 in DNA: TGCGCCAGCAGCCAAGATGGGACCTACACAGATACGCAGTATTTT.

This clone was seen a single time. The rearrangement uses TRBV29-1 and TRBJ2-1, with D possibly being TRBD2 (6 bases). V lost 3 bases to trimming and J lost 9 bases, with 21 bases between them. This CDR3 contains 15 residues. CDR1 and CDR2 (germline): SQVTM, ANQGSEA. The CDR3 nucleotides are TGCAGCGTTGAGACGGGGACTGCGAATTGGGGTGAGCAGTTCTTC. Its protein product is CSVETGTANWGEQFF.

V is TRBV7-9 and J is TRBJ2-7; 10 bases agree with TRBD1. The CDR3 sequence is 13 residues long. The V gene's germline CDR1 is SEHNR and CDR2 FQNEAQ (reference sequence). V was clipped by 4 bases and J by 5 bases; unmatched bases: 2. CDR3 nucleotides: TGTGCCAGCAGCTGGGACAGGGGAGACGAGCAGTACTTC. This gives the protein CASSWDRGDEQYF. Drawing the rest from reference TRBV7-9 and TRBJ2-7, the complete variable domain is DTGVSQNPRHKITKRGQNVTFRCDPISEHNRLYWYRQTLGQGPEFLTYFQNEAQLEKSRLLSDRFSAERPKGSFSTLEIQRTEQGDSAMYLCASSWDRGDEQYFGPGTRLTVT.

The sample holds a few counts of this clone. V is TRBV4-1 and J is TRBJ2-7; tentatively, D is TRBD1 (6 bases). The CDR3 has 16 residues. The V gene's germline CDR1 is MGHRA and CDR2 YSYEKL. V was clipped by 0 bases and J by 5 bases, with 17 bases between them. CDR3 sequence: CASSQDDFVQGNEQYF. CDR3 bases: TGCGCCAGCAGCCAAGATGATTTCGTTCAGGGGAACGAGCAGTACTTC.

This clone was detected only a few times. The chain combines TRBV11-2 with TRBJ2-1, with TRBD2 matching over 8 bases. The CDR3 extends over 16 amino acids. Unmatched junction bases numbered 11, after V lost 3 bases and J lost 7 bases. Germline CDR1 SGHAT, CDR2 FQNNGV. The CDR3 here is CASSFNRGGLGNEQFF. DNA of the CDR3: TGTGCCAGCAGCTTTAACCGGGGGGGCCTGGGAAATGAGCAGTTCTTC.

The chain couples TRBV5-4 to TRBJ1-2; no definite D call. Trimming stripped 6 bases from V and 3 bases from J, with 9 bases between. Germline V gives CDR1 SGHNT, CDR2 YYREEE (reference sequence). This CDR3 is 12 amino acids long. Here the CDR3 reads CASTLKDYGYTF. CDR3 nucleotide sequence: TGTGCCAGCACCCTCAAGGACTATGGCTACACCTTC.

This clone was seen a single time. This chain connects TRBV9 to TRBJ1-2; the D gene is possibly TRBD1 (5 bases). Per germline, CDR1 SGDLS and CDR2 YYNGEE. V was cut by 7 bases and J by 5 bases, with 6 bases left in between. The CDR3 runs to 10 residues. The CDR3 sequence: CASWGYGYTF. In nucleotides, the CDR3 is TGTGCCAGCTGGGGGTATGGCTACACCTTC.

J is TRBJ2-3 and V is TRBV6-1; D perhaps matches TRBD2 (5 bases). The CDR3 length is 16 residues. In germline, CDR1 is MNHNS, CDR2 SASEGT. Trimming left V 6 bases short and J 4 bases short, with 20 bases between. CDR3 nucleotide sequence: TGTGCCAGCAGGGAAAAAGACTGGGTGAGGGCAGATACGCAGTATTTT. Translating it yields CASREKDWVRADTQYF.

V usage is TRBV27 and J usage is TRBJ1-2; D remains ambiguous. Germline assignment: CDR1 MNHEY and CDR2 SMNVEV (reference sequence). V shed 7 bases and J shed 7 bases, with 4 bases lying between them. This CDR3 contains 9 residues. CDR3 residues: CASIRGYTF. CDR3 coding DNA: TGTGCCAGCATCCGTGGCTACACCTTC.

This chain joins TRBV30 and TRBJ2-2; no firm D call. Per the germline V gene, CDR1 is GTSNPN and CDR2 is SVGIG (reference sequence). This CDR3 contains 15 residues. Trimming removed 1 base at V and 9 bases at J, with 18 bases between. The CDR3 reads CAWSGVLEGRRELFF. CDR3 bases: TGTGCCTGGAGTGGAGTATTAGAAGGACGGCGGGAGCTGTTTTTT.

This clone is deemed medium-sized. Other DNA variants within this sample encode the same CDR3. This sequence joins TRBV11-2 and TRBJ2-2; 7 bases match TRBD1. J was trimmed by 4 bases and V by 1 base; bases with no gene match: 0. The CDR3 is made up of 14 amino acids. Germline assignment: CDR1 SGHAT and CDR2 FQNNGV. The CDR3, as DNA: TGTGCCAGCAGCTTAGGACAGGGCACCGGGGAGCTGTTTTTT. This sequence encodes CASSLGQGTGELFF.

CDR3 in DNA: TGTGCCAGCAGCTTCGAATTTGGCTACACCTTC. Translated: CASSFEFGYTF. This chain links TRBV4-2 with TRBJ1-2; D call uncertain. Per germline, CDR1 LGHNA and CDR2 YNFKEQ. This CDR3 is built from 11 residues. Trimming stripped 5 bases from V and 7 bases from J, with 8 bases between.

This clone was seen more than once but under ten times. This chain links TRBV27 with TRBJ2-7, with D perhaps given as TRBD1 or TRBD2 (5 bases each). The CDR3 runs to 12 residues. V gave up 4 bases and J gave up 8 bases, with 12 bases separating them. The germline CDR1 and CDR2 sequences are MNHEY and SMNVEV (reference sequence). The DNA of the CDR3 is TGTGCCAGCAGTTGGGGGACCGGCAAGCAGTACTTC. It translates to CASSWGTGKQYF.

Relative to its sample, this clone is medium-sized. V usage is TRBV14 and J usage is TRBJ1-2; no clear D. The CDR3 contains 12 residues. The germline CDR1 and CDR2 sequences are SGHDN and FVKESK. V lost 4 bases, J lost 8 bases, and 11 bases lay in between. CDR3 in amino acids: CASSLDFGGYTF. The CDR3 DNA sequence: TGTGCCAGCAGCCTGGATTTCGGCGGCTACACCTTC.

The V call is TRBV28, the J call TRBJ2-5; weak D call: TRBD2 (5 bases). The V end was cut by 3 bases, the J end by 3 bases, with 14 bases between. Germline V gene sequence: CDR1 MDHEN, CDR2 SYDVKM. The CDR3 length is 15 residues. The CDR3 reads CASSLVFEGEETQYF. The CDR3 nucleotides are TGTGCCAGCAGTTTGGTTTTTGAGGGAGAAGAGACCCAGTACTTC.

This clone showed up just a few times. J is TRBJ2-7 and V is TRBV19; D is uncertain. The germline V and J ends were trimmed by 0 bases and 2 bases, with 11 bases remaining between them. Germline CDR1 is LNHDA and CDR2 is SQIVND (reference sequence). This CDR3 is 15 amino acids long. The CDR3 nucleotides read TGTGCCAGTAGTATAGAAAAGGGAATCACCTACGAGCAGTACTTC. As protein: CASSIEKGITYEQYF. Variable domain in full (rest from reference TRBV19 and TRBJ2-7): DGGITQSPKYLFRKEGQNVTLSCEQNLNHDAMYWYRQDPGQGLRLIYYSQIVNDFQKGDIAEGYSVSREKKESFPLTVTSAQKNPTAFYLCASSIEKGITYEQYFGPGTRLTVT.

This clone has just one count. The rearrangement links TRBV5-1 to TRBJ2-1; possibly TRBD2 for D (6 bases). The CDR3 is 15 residues long. Germline V lookup: CDR1 SGHRS, CDR2 YFSETQ. V was cut by 7 bases and J by 5 bases, with 19 bases left in between. CDR3 coding DNA: TGCGCCAGCTCTTTGGGGGAGGCAGGACACAATGAGCAGTTCTTC. Translation: CASSLGEAGHNEQFF.

This sequence joins TRBV5-1 and TRBJ1-2; D may be TRBD1 (5 bases). There are 15 residues in the CDR3. Trimming left V 0 bases short and J 3 bases short, with 12 bases between. CDR1 is SGHRS, CDR2 YFSETQ, per germline. The chain's CDR3 is CASSLVPGPDYGYTF. Here the CDR3 DNA reads TGCGCCAGCAGCTTGGTGCCGGGACCGGACTATGGCTACACCTTC.

This chain joins TRBV7-2 and TRBJ1-2; the D gene is possibly TRBD1 (5 bases). The CDR3 is 13 amino acids. V gave up 5 bases and J gave up 8 bases, with 15 bases separating them. CDR1 is SGHTA and CDR2 is FQGNSA in the germline V gene. CDR3: CASSPGPGHGYTF. For the CDR3, the DNA is TGTGCCAGCAGCCCCGGTCCAGGGCACGGCTACACCTTC.

This clone has just a few counts. The rearrangement links TRBV27 to TRBJ1-5, with 8 bases lining up with TRBD1. J lost 0 bases, V lost 5 bases, and 12 bases had no gene match. This CDR3 contains 18 residues. From germline, CDR1 is MNHEY and CDR2 SMNVEV (reference sequence). CDR3 amino acids: CASSQGWTGRYSNQPQHF. The CDR3 region has the DNA TGTGCCAGCAGTCAGGGATGGACAGGGAGATATAGCAATCAGCCCCAGCATTTT.

V is TRBV5-4 and J is TRBJ1-6; TRBD1 is a possible D gene (5 bases). CDR1 and CDR2 from the germline V gene are SGHNT and YYREEE (reference sequence). The ends were cut back, 2 bases at V and 6 bases at J, with 21 bases in the middle. The CDR3 extends over 18 amino acids. The CDR3 region is CASSFKPGGSRFNSPLHF. The CDR3 coding sequence is TGTGCCAGCAGCTTTAAACCCGGGGGGAGTAGGTTTAATTCACCCCTCCACTTT.

The V gene is TRBV5-6, the J gene TRBJ2-3; 10 nucleotides agree with TRBD2. CDR3 size: 16 residues. Germline-derived CDR1 and CDR2 are SGHDT and YYEEEE. With V trimmed by 0 bases and J by 4 bases, 5 bases remained unmatched. CDR3: CASSLEQRGGPDTQYF. DNA of the CDR3: TGTGCCAGCAGCTTGGAGCAGCGGGGGGGCCCAGATACGCAGTATTTT.

The chain is built from TRBV7-9 and TRBJ1-2; D unclear. The CDR3 sequence is 15 residues long. The germline V gene has CDR1 SEHNR and CDR2 FQNEAQ (reference sequence). V lost 5 bases to trimming and J lost 0 bases, with 13 bases between them. CDR3 region: CASSLGSTANYGYTF. CDR3 nucleotide sequence: TGTGCCAGCAGCCTAGGCTCCACAGCTAACTATGGCTACACCTTC. Looking up the rest from reference TRBV7-9 and TRBJ1-2 gives the full variable domain: DTGVSQNPRHKITKRGQNVTFRCDPISEHNRLYWYRQTLGQGPEFLTYFQNEAQLEKSRLLSDRFSAERPKGSFSTLEIQRTEQGDSAMYLCASSLGSTANYGYTFGSGTRLTVV.

The chain employs TRBV30 and TRBJ1-2; D is possibly TRBD1 (5 bases). The length of the CDR3 is 16 residues. Trimming stripped 2 bases from V and 4 bases from J, with 20 bases between. Per the germline V gene, CDR1 is GTSNPN and CDR2 is SVGIG (reference sequence). As DNA, the CDR3 is TGTGCCTGGAGTCCTTACACCGGGACGGGTTCCTATGGCTACACCTTC. It encodes CAWSPYTGTGSYGYTF.

CDR3 residues: CASSEVEGTLINEQFF. CDR3 nucleotide sequence: TGTGCCAGCAGTGAAGTCGAGGGGACACTTATAAATGAGCAGTTCTTC. This rearrangement joins TRBV6-4 to TRBJ2-1, with D perhaps TRBD1 (6 bases). Germline V gives CDR1 MRHNA, CDR2 SNTAGT. CDR3 size: 16 residues. Trimming cost V 3 bases and J 7 bases, with 19 bases left between them.

The chain joins TRBV9 to TRBJ2-7; 8 positions agree with TRBD1. Germline V lookup: CDR1 SGDLS, CDR2 YYNGEE. The trim removed 4 bases at V and 3 bases at J, leaving 12 bases unmatched. There are 16 residues in the CDR3. Here the CDR3 reads CASSPDPTGGLYEQYF. In DNA form, the CDR3 reads TGTGCCAGCAGCCCGGACCCCACAGGGGGACTCTACGAGCAGTACTTC.

The genes are TRBV7-9 and TRBJ2-2, with 8 bases matching TRBD1. This CDR3 region has 15 residues. CDR1 is SEHNR, CDR2 FQNEAQ, per germline (reference sequence). Losses at the gene ends were 2 bases for V and 4 bases for J; bases not matched to a gene: 3. DNA for the CDR3: TGTGCCAGCAGCTTAAGCACAGGGGGCACCGGGGAGCTGTTTTTT. Amino acids: CASSLSTGGTGELFF.